The rows below give T cell receptor beta chains drawn from one sample of a study of cytomegalovirus exposure and HLA in healthy donors. Here immunoSEQ multiplex PCR was the method, and the copy in TCRdb shows in-frame clones only, minus some. The sample carries more than 90,000 clones, about 91% recorded once. The sequenced sample consisted of PBMCs. These receptors all stem from a man aged 18 to 35 in good health and CMV-seronegative. Both conserved end residues are part of each CDR3. A D gene is named only where the DNA matches it firmly. Size values are once, few and many counts, or a class for expanded clones, and some rows have none.

J gene	clone size	V gene	D gene	CDR3 protein	CDR3 DNA
TRBJ1-5	few	TRBV2	TRBD1	CATQTGINQPQHF	TGTGCCACACAGACAGGGATCAATCAGCCCCAGCATTTT
TRBJ1-1	NA	TRBV7-2	NA	CASSTTDRISMNTEAFF	TGTGCCAGCAGCACGACGGACAGAATATCAATGAACACTGAAGCTTTCTTT
TRBJ2-7	NA	TRBV7-9	NA	CASSSAGHPRNEQYF	TGTGCCAGCAGCTCAGCGGGACACCCTCGGAACGAGCAGTACTTC
TRBJ2-5	NA	TRBV28	TRBD2	CASSPFWTSGQETQYF	TGTGCCAGCAGTCCTTTTTGGACTAGCGGTCAAGAGACCCAGTACTTC
TRBJ1-5	NA	TRBV27	NA	CASRPFEGSNQPQHF	TGTGCCAGCAGGCCCTTTGAGGGTAGCAATCAGCCCCAGCATTTT
TRBJ2-1	NA	TRBV5-1	TRBD2	CASSLDPSGGAREQFF	TGCGCCAGCAGCTTGGATCCTAGCGGGGGGGCACGGGAGCAGTTCTTC
TRBJ1-6	NA	TRBV14	NA	CASSLGQRINSPLHF	TGTGCCAGCAGCCTAGGACAGCGGATTAATTCACCCCTCCACTTT
TRBJ2-7	NA	TRBV11-1	TRBD2	CASSFGTSGYEQYF	TGTGCCAGCAGCTTTGGGACTAGCGGCTACGAGCAGTACTTC
TRBJ2-2	NA	TRBV18	NA	CASSPGGGELFF	TGTGCCAGCTCACCAGGCGGCGGGGAGCTGTTTTTT
TRBJ1-4	NA	TRBV7-2	NA	CASSLGGRPNEKLFF	TGTGCCAGCAGCTTAGGAGGGCGCCCTAATGAAAAACTGTTTTTT
TRBJ2-1	NA	TRBV11-3	NA	CANSLGGAYNEQFF	TGTGCTAATAGTTTGGGGGGAGCCTACAATGAGCAGTTCTTC
TRBJ1-1	NA	TRBV4-1	NA	CASSQENSMNTEAFF	TGCGCCAGCAGCCAAGAGAACAGCATGAACACTGAAGCTTTCTTT
TRBJ1-1	NA	TRBV28	NA	CASAVRLYTEAFF	TGTGCCAGCGCGGTAAGACTTTACACTGAAGCTTTCTTT
TRBJ2-1	once	TRBV27	TRBD2	CASSLRSSGSVYNEQFF	TGTGCCAGCAGTTTAAGGTCTAGCGGGTCCGTCTACAATGAGCAGTTCTTC
TRBJ2-7	NA	TRBV18	NA	CASSPRGSDAYEQYF	TGTGCCAGCTCACCACGAGGGTCGGACGCCTACGAGCAGTACTTC
TRBJ1-1	NA	TRBV7-2	NA	CASSFDGGRIEAFF	TGTGCCAGCAGCTTTGATGGGGGGAGGATAGAAGCTTTCTTT
TRBJ1-1	NA	TRBV28	NA	CASMGGGVTEAFF	TGTGCCAGCATGGGCGGGGGTGTCACTGAAGCTTTCTTT
TRBJ1-5	NA	TRBV28	NA	CASIPGGGSRPQHF	TGTGCCAGCATCCCGGGGGGGGGTAGTCGGCCCCAGCATTTT
TRBJ1-6	few	TRBV14	NA	CASSLPQYNSPLHF	TGTGCCAGCAGCCTTCCACAGTATAATTCACCCCTCCACTTT
TRBJ1-5	NA	TRBV28	NA	CASSSQGNQPQHF	TGTGCCAGCAGTTCACAGGGTAATCAGCCCCAGCATTTT
TRBJ2-7	NA	TRBV4-3	TRBD1	CASSQGQGATYEQYF	TGCGCCAGCAGCCAAGGACAGGGGGCGACCTACGAGCAGTACTTC
TRBJ2-7	NA	TRBV28	TRBD1	CASSPPMGQGEAYEQYF	TGTGCCAGCAGCCCCCCAATGGGACAGGGGGAAGCCTACGAGCAGTACTTC
TRBJ1-4	once	TRBV11-3	NA	CASSLDRNEKLFF	TGTGCCAGCAGCCTCGACAGAAATGAAAAACTGTTTTTT
TRBJ2-3	once	TRBV28	NA	CASSFRTDNTDTQYF	TGTGCCAGCAGTTTCCGGACAGACAACACAGATACGCAGTATTTT
TRBJ1-2	NA	TRBV6-1	TRBD1	CASSGGTGSYGYTF	TGTGCCAGCAGTGGGGGGACAGGGTCCTATGGCTACACCTTC
TRBJ2-7	NA	TRBV28	TRBD1	CASRTGFEQYF	TGTGCCAGCAGGACAGGGTTCGAGCAGTACTTC
TRBJ2-1	NA	TRBV5-4	NA	CASSWDMGVDEQFF	TGTGCCAGCAGCTGGGACATGGGGGTGGATGAGCAGTTCTTC
TRBJ2-7	NA	TRBV28	TRBD1	CAGGTGGLNEQYF	TGTGCCGGGGGGACAGGGGGCTTGAACGAGCAGTACTTC
TRBJ2-7	NA	TRBV19	TRBD1	CASSMTGSIYEQYF	TGTGCCAGTAGTATGACAGGGTCAATTTACGAGCAGTACTTC
TRBJ2-7	NA	TRBV5-1	NA	CASSLSQGNYEQYF	TGCGCCAGCAGCTTGTCGCAGGGTAACTACGAGCAGTACTTC
TRBJ1-5	NA	TRBV27	TRBD1	CASSPGQVDQPQHF	TGTGCCAGCAGCCCGGGACAGGTCGATCAGCCCCAGCATTTT
TRBJ2-1	NA	TRBV4-1	TRBD2	CASSQLFVASGAYNEQFF	TGCGCCAGCAGCCAACTATTTGTCGCTAGCGGGGCCTACAATGAGCAGTTCTTC
TRBJ2-3	NA	TRBV7-2	TRBD2	CASSFLPRGGGDTQYF	TGTGCCAGCAGCTTTCTCCCTCGGGGGGGAGGAGATACGCAGTATTTT
TRBJ2-1	few	TRBV2	NA	CASSDSNEQFF	TGTGCCAGCAGTGATAGCAATGAGCAGTTCTTC
TRBJ1-1	few	TRBV10-1	NA	CASSDYGLTEAFF	TGCGCCAGCAGTGATTATGGCCTCACTGAAGCTTTCTTT
TRBJ1-2	NA	TRBV6-5	NA	CASSRTAHYGYTF	TGTGCCAGCAGTCGGACAGCACACTATGGCTACACCTTC
TRBJ2-4	NA	TRBV10-1	NA	CASSDPGAGKNIQYF	TGCGCCAGCAGTGACCCAGGAGCGGGCAAAAACATTCAGTACTTC
TRBJ1-3	NA	TRBV30	TRBD1	CAWEQGLAGNTIYF	TGTGCCTGGGAACAGGGGCTGGCTGGAAACACCATATATTTT
TRBJ1-2	NA	TRBV29-1	NA	CSVVLGEGGYTF	TGCAGCGTCGTACTAGGGGAGGGAGGCTACACCTTC
TRBJ2-2	NA	TRBV29-1	NA	CSVELLKGGQPNTGELFF	TGCAGCGTTGAACTATTAAAGGGGGGGCAGCCGAACACCGGGGAGCTGTTTTTT
TRBJ1-5	NA	TRBV27	NA	CASSFRVSGENQPQHF	TGTGCCAGCAGTTTCAGGGTCAGTGGAGAGAATCAGCCCCAGCATTTT
TRBJ1-2	once	TRBV30	NA	CARMGGPNYGYTF	TGTGCCCGGATGGGAGGACCTAACTATGGCTACACCTTC
TRBJ2-7	NA	TRBV19	TRBD1	CASSGQGHSYEQYF	TGTGCCAGCTCGGGACAGGGGCACTCCTACGAGCAGTACTTC
TRBJ2-1	NA	TRBV15	TRBD2	CATSSTGTSVSEQFF	TGTGCCACCAGCTCAACCGGGACTAGCGTCAGTGAGCAGTTCTTC
TRBJ2-7	few	TRBV27	TRBD2	CASSFGAGYEQYF	TGTGCCAGCAGTTTCGGAGCGGGGTACGAGCAGTACTTC
TRBJ2-7	NA	TRBV29-1	TRBD2	CSVRTILAGGPHEQYF	TGCAGCGTTAGAACCATACTAGCGGGAGGGCCCCACGAGCAGTACTTC
TRBJ2-7	NA	TRBV18	TRBD2	CASSPPAGVYEQYF	TGTGCCAGCTCACCACCAGCGGGAGTGTACGAGCAGTACTTC
TRBJ2-1	NA	TRBV11-3	NA	CASSLGWASNDEQFF	TGTGCCAGCAGCTTAGGCTGGGCTTCCAACGATGAGCAGTTCTTC
TRBJ2-1	NA	TRBV7-2	TRBD2	CASSYSGGANNEQFF	TGTGCCAGCAGCTATAGCGGGGGAGCCAACAATGAGCAGTTCTTC
TRBJ2-4	NA	TRBV9	NA	CASSREGLLSKNIQYF	TGTGCCAGCAGCCGCGAGGGCCTACTCTCCAAAAACATTCAGTACTTC
TRBJ2-5	NA	TRBV2	NA	CASTRILWGDLGGTQYF	TGTGCCAGCACCCGGATTCTATGGGGCGATCTTGGCGGGACCCAGTACTTC
TRBJ2-7	NA	TRBV19	NA	CASSRIAGPSYEQYF	TGTGCCAGTAGTAGGATTGCGGGGCCTTCCTACGAGCAGTACTTC
TRBJ2-1	NA	TRBV7-6	NA	CASSLVGRNEQFF	TGTGCCAGCAGCTTAGTCGGGAGAAATGAGCAGTTCTTC
TRBJ2-1	NA	TRBV29-1	TRBD2	CSVDIAGVGNEQFF	TGCAGCGTCGATATAGCGGGAGTAGGCAATGAGCAGTTCTTC
TRBJ1-2	NA	TRBV6-5	TRBD1	CASSQGARDYGYTF	TGTGCCAGCTCTCAGGGGGCGCGCGACTATGGCTACACCTTC
TRBJ1-1	NA	TRBV6-5	NA	CASSLDDEGYEAFF	TGTGCCAGCAGCCTCGACGACGAGGGCTATGAAGCTTTCTTT
TRBJ2-7	few	TRBV10-3	TRBD1	CAMTGREQYF	TGTGCCATGACAGGGCGCGAGCAGTACTTC
TRBJ2-5	NA	TRBV5-1	TRBD1	CASSLGVGQGNRETQYF	TGCGCCAGCAGCTTGGGGGTAGGACAGGGGAATCGGGAGACCCAGTACTTC
TRBJ1-1	NA	TRBV7-9	NA	CASSMTVNTEAFF	TGTGCCAGCAGCATGACAGTGAACACTGAAGCTTTCTTT